These 31 T cell receptor beta chains were sequenced from one sample in a study of T cells in Graves' hyperthyroidism and ophthalmopathy. RNA transcripts were the template for amplifying TCR beta CDR3 regions. The HTBI primer set served for first-round RT-PCR of the TCR CDR3. TCRdb ran MiXCR on the multiplex PCR reads and lists one entry per CDR3 protein. The repertoire has roughly 600,000 distinct CDR3 sequences, about 14% of them found once; the top ten carry approximately 12%. Sequenced material: blood. These receptors originate from a woman between 50 and 59 years old with Graves' ophthalmopathy.

This clonotype was seen ten or more times. The chain couples TRBV5-6 to TRBJ2-1, with 12 bases lining up with TRBD2. CDR1 is SGHDT, CDR2 YYEEEE, per germline. This CDR3 contains 17 residues. The V segment lost 0 bases and the J segment 4 bases; nucleotides outside the gene matches: 5. CDR3: CASSLGASGRAYNEQFF. The CDR3 nucleotides are TGTGCCAGCAGCTTGGGTGCTAGCGGGAGGGCTTACAATGAGCAGTTCTTC.

In this sample, this clonotype turned up a few times. The chain carries TRBV30 and TRBJ2-5, with a tentative D call TRBD2 (6 bases). The ends were cut back, 1 base at V and 2 bases at J, with 8 bases in the middle. The CDR3 covers 13 residues. The germline CDR1 and CDR2 sequences are GTSNPN and SVGIG (reference sequence). In DNA, the CDR3 is TGTGCCTGGAGTGCTCGGGGGCAAGAGACCCAGTACTTC. This gives the protein CAWSARGQETQYF.

This clonotype appeared many times. This chain connects TRBV3-1 to TRBJ2-5; D is perhaps TRBD1 (6 bases). This CDR3 has 15 amino acids. Trimming removed 1 base at V and 2 bases at J, with 11 bases between. CDR1 and CDR2 from the germline V gene are LGHDT and YNNKEL (reference sequence). As DNA, the CDR3 is TGTGCCAGCAGCCAAGCGACAGGTCAACAAGAGACCCAGTACTTC. Protein product: CASSQATGQQETQYF.

The sample holds many counts of this clonotype. The rearrangement links TRBV7-9 to TRBJ2-1; D is uncertain. Trimming pared 2 bases from V and 4 bases from J, leaving 18 bases between. The CDR3 is made up of 17 amino acids. Germline V gives CDR1 SEHNR, CDR2 FQNEAQ (reference sequence). In DNA, the CDR3 is TGTGCCAGCAGCTTATCTGCTAGGCCCCGGAGATACAATGAGCAGTTCTTC. Translation gives CASSLSARPRRYNEQFF. Together with reference TRBV7-9 and TRBJ2-1, the CDR3 gives the full variable domain: DTGVSQNPRHKITKRGQNVTFRCDPISEHNRLYWYRQTLGQGPEFLTYFQNEAQLEKSRLLSDRFSAERPKGSFSTLEIQRTEQGDSAMYLCASSLSARPRRYNEQFFGPGTRLTVL.

As for this clonotype: A read error may be the cause here, since a much bigger clone is one base away. The gene calls are TRBV30 and TRBJ2-1; D might be TRBD1 (6 bases). The CDR3 has 16 amino acids. The V gene's germline CDR1 is GTSNPN and CDR2 SVGIG (reference sequence). As DNA, the CDR3 is TGTGCCTGGAGTGTTTTGGGGGCCCCTTCGTACAATGGGCAGTTCTTC. Its translation: CAWSVLGAPSYNGQFF. Combining the CDR3 with reference TRBV30 and TRBJ2-1 gives the whole variable domain SQTIHQWPATLVQPVGSPLSLECTVEGTSNPNLYWYRQAAGRGLQLLFYSVGIGQISSEVPQNLSASRPQDRQFILSSKKLLLSDSGFYLCAWSVLGAPSYNGQFFGPGTRLTVL.

Comments on this clonotype: This could be a read error, since a much larger clone is one nucleotide away. V and J are TRBV6-5 and TRBJ2-1, with no clear D. The J call may be incorrect, as the DNA end agrees better with TRBJ2-7. Germline V gene lookup returns CDR1 MNHEY and CDR2 SVGAGI. The CDR3 is made up of 15 amino acids. The CDR3 sequence: CASSYSKYPYNEQYF. The CDR3 DNA sequence: TGTGCCAGCAGTTACTCGAAGTATCCGTACAATGAGCAGTACTTC.

This clonotype was counted between two and nine times. This rearrangement joins TRBV6-1 to TRBJ2-3; D remains unclear. The CDR3 totals 13 residues. CDR1 and CDR2 from the germline V gene are MNHNS and SASEGT. The V and J ends lost 2 bases and 4 bases respectively, with 7 bases between them. The CDR3 spells CASSESPPDTQYF. CDR3 nucleotide sequence: TGTGCCAGCAGTGAAAGCCCACCAGATACGCAGTATTTT.

This clonotype was counted many times. The chain links TRBV20-1 to TRBJ2-7; TRBD2 agrees at 7 bases. Germline V gene lookup returns CDR1 DFQATT and CDR2 SNEGSKA (reference sequence). V dropped 5 bases and J dropped 3; count of bases not matched to a gene: 7. The CDR3 has 13 amino acids. The chain's CDR3 is CSAFSGLLYEQYF. The DNA for the CDR3 is TGCAGTGCTTTCTCGGGACTACTCTACGAGCAGTACTTC.

This clonotype was detected many times. The J gene is TRBJ2-7, the V gene TRBV20-1, with no clear D. The CDR3 runs 13 residues. The germline V and J ends were trimmed by 1 base and 0 bases, with 7 bases remaining between them. Germline CDR1 reads DFQATT; CDR2 reads SNEGSKA (reference sequence). The CDR3 protein is CSARGRGSYEQYF. DNA for the CDR3: TGCAGTGCTAGAGGTCGTGGCTCCTACGAGCAGTACTTC.

The J gene is TRBJ2-5, the V gene TRBV25-1, with TRBD2 matching 12 bases. The CDR3 totals 18 residues. V dropped 7 bases and J dropped 0; count of bases not matched to a gene: 12. Germline CDR1 MGHDK, CDR2 SYGVNS. CDR3 loop: CASKGRTSGITYQETQYF. For the CDR3, the DNA is TGTGCCAGCAAGGGTAGGACTAGCGGGATCACGTACCAAGAGACCCAGTACTTC.

Details on this clonotype: This may arise from a read error, as a much more abundant clone is one base away. The missing conserved phenylalanine or tryptophan at the end of this CDR3 makes a read error likely. The V and J genes are TRBV24-1 and TRBJ1-5; 7 nucleotides match TRBD1. After removal of 4 bases from V and 6 bases from J, the junction contained 5 bases not matched to a gene. Germline values: CDR1 KGHDR, CDR2 SFDVKD. The CDR3 covers 14 residues. In DNA, the CDR3 is TGTGCCACCAGTGACTGGGACAGCCGTCAGCCCCAGCATCTT. Its protein product is CATSDWDSRQPQHL.

Many counts were recorded for this clonotype. The CDR3 region is CASSLHSSGSYEQYF. CDR3 DNA sequence: TGTGCCAGCAGCTTACATTCTAGCGGATCCTACGAGCAGTACTTC. The chain couples TRBV7-2 to TRBJ2-7; TRBD2 aligns across 7 bases. CDR1 is SGHTA and CDR2 is FQGNSA in the germline V gene. The CDR3 spans 15 residues. V gave up 2 bases and J gave up 1 base; unmatched junction bases: 5.

This clonotype appeared many times. This chain uses TRBV27 with TRBJ2-1, with 7 bases aligning to TRBD1. V dropped 2 bases and J dropped 4; count of bases not matched to a gene: 2. The CDR3 spans 14 residues. The germline V gene encodes CDR1 MNHEY and CDR2 SMNVEV (reference sequence). The CDR3 DNA sequence: TGTGCCAGCAGTTTACCAGGGGGATACAATGAGCAGTTCTTC. Residues: CASSLPGGYNEQFF.

Worth noting for this clonotype: One junction end disagrees with the germline gene, perhaps due to a read error. The genes are TRBV12-3 or TRBV12-4 and TRBJ1-1; D gene uncertain. This CDR3 has 14 residues. The CDR3: CASSLVGRYTEAFF. CDR3 nucleotide sequence: TGTGCCAGCAGCTTAGTAGGCAGATACACTGAAGCTTTCTTT.

V usage is TRBV20-1 and J usage is TRBJ1-6, with TRBD1 matching 9 bases. Per germline, CDR1 DFQATT and CDR2 SNEGSKA (reference sequence). The CDR3 has 14 amino acids. With V trimmed by 1 base and J by 11 bases, 6 bases remained unmatched. CDR3 bases: TGCAGTGCTAGAGCTACGGGACAGGGCACACCCCTCCACTTT. Translating it yields CSARATGQGTPLHF.

Regarding this clonotype: It may be a read error: a sequence one base away is much more abundant. V usage is TRBV5-5 and J usage is TRBJ2-1; 8 nucleotides agree with TRBD1. The CDR3 is 13 amino acids. Germline V lookup: CDR1 SGHKS, CDR2 YYEKEE (reference sequence). CDR3 sequence reads: CASMPTGVHEQLF. CDR3 bases: TGTGCCAGCATGCCGACAGGGGTCCATGAGCAGCTCTTC.

The gene calls are TRBV6-2 or TRBV6-3 and TRBJ2-2; D is possibly TRBD1 or TRBD2 (5 bases each). Trimming pared 5 bases from V and 7 bases from J, leaving 11 bases between. Germline CDR1 reads MNHEY; CDR2 reads SVGEGT. This CDR3 has 13 amino acids. The CDR3 reads CASSGTRNGELFF. The CDR3 coding sequence is TGTGCCAGCAGTGGGACGCGGAACGGGGAGCTGTTTTTT.

A note on this clonotype: A much larger clonotype is one base distant, so this may be a read error. The final CDR3 position lacks the conserved phenylalanine or tryptophan, pointing to a likely read error. The chain couples TRBV11-2 to TRBJ2-7; D unresolved. V was pared by 2 bases and J by 7 bases, with 15 bases between. CDR3 size: 14 residues. The germline CDR1 and CDR2 sequences are SGHAT and FQNNGV. The CDR3 DNA is TGTGCCAGCAGCTTAATTTACTCAGAGGATGAGCAGTACCTC. This sequence encodes CASSLIYSEDEQYL.

This clonotype was recorded at least ten times. The genes are TRBV28 and TRBJ1-6; D ambiguous. Germline CDR1 and CDR2: MDHEN and SYDVKM. V was trimmed by 6 bases and J by 10 bases, leaving 22 bases between them. The CDR3 extends over 16 amino acids. CDR3 residues: CASSLTGRRERSPLHF. The CDR3 DNA follows: TGTGCCAGCAGCCTGACCGGACGTAGGGAAAGATCACCCCTCCACTTT.

This clonotype was observed at least ten times. The gene calls are TRBV20-1 and TRBJ2-3; D gene ambiguous. In germline, CDR1 is DFQATT, CDR2 SNEGSKA (reference sequence). V lost 6 bases, J lost 2 bases, and 18 bases lay in between. This CDR3 is built from 15 residues. CDR3 sequence: CSAPSDPVHTDTQYF. In DNA, the CDR3 is TGCAGTGCGCCCTCGGACCCGGTGCACACAGATACGCAGTATTTT.

The sample holds many counts of this clonotype. The rearrangement joins TRBV11-3 to TRBJ2-7, with D perhaps TRBD2 (6 bases). CDR1 and CDR2 (germline): SGHNT, YENEEA. V was trimmed by 1 base and J by 0 bases, leaving 10 bases between them. This CDR3 spans 15 amino acids. CDR3 DNA sequence: TGTGCCAGCAGCTTAGGCGGTAGCGGCTCCTACGAGCAGTACTTC. Its translation: CASSLGGSGSYEQYF.

This clonotype was seen a handful of times. This may arise from a read error, as a much more abundant clone is one base away. The missing conserved phenylalanine or tryptophan at the end of this CDR3 makes a read error likely. V gene TRBV7-2 combines with J gene TRBJ1-1; D ambiguous. There are 14 residues in the CDR3. CDR1 SGHTA and CDR2 FQGNSA come from the germline V gene. V dropped 4 bases and J dropped 1 base, with 10 bases sitting between them. The CDR3 region is CASSSQRQNTEAFL. Here the CDR3 DNA reads TGTGCCAGCAGCTCCCAAAGACAGAACACTGAAGCTTTCCTT.

About this clonotype itself: This may be a read error: a much more frequent sequence differs by one nucleotide. V usage is TRBV18 and J usage is TRBJ1-4; weak D call: TRBD1 (5 bases). Germline V CDR1 and CDR2: KGHSH, LQKENI. The CDR3 sequence is 15 residues long. As DNA, the CDR3 is TGTGCCGGCTCACCACCGGGACTTCCTAATGAAAAACTGTTTTTT. Its translation: CAGSPPGLPNEKLFF.

This clonotype has only a few counts. V is TRBV2 and J is TRBJ2-6; D is undetermined. Trimming shortened V by 4 bases and J by 0 bases, and 7 bases separated the two germline ends. Germline CDR1 reads SNHLY; CDR2 reads FYNNEI. There are 15 residues in the CDR3. The CDR3 DNA reads as TGTGCCAGCAGTGCTCAGAGCTCTGGGGCCAACGTCCTGACTTTC. Protein product: CASSAQSSGANVLTF.

This clonotype came up a few times. This sequence joins TRBV19 and TRBJ1-2; D is perhaps TRBD1 (6 bases). Trimming took off 6 bases at V and 2 bases at J, with 13 bases between the two ends. In germline, CDR1 is LNHDA, CDR2 SQIVND (reference sequence). The CDR3 totals 14 residues. The CDR3 reads CASRDSGTNYGYTF. In DNA form, the CDR3 reads TGTGCCAGTAGAGATAGCGGGACAAACTATGGCTACACCTTC.

V gene TRBV7-9 combines with J gene TRBJ2-3, with D possibly TRBD1 on 6 matching bases. Trimming cost V 5 bases and J 10 bases, with 22 bases left between them. This CDR3 spans 15 amino acids. Per germline, CDR1 SEHNR and CDR2 FQNEAQ (reference sequence). The CDR3 region has the DNA TGTGCCAGCAGCCCGTCGGGTGGGGGCTTAGGGGCGCAGTATTTT. It specifies CASSPSGGGLGAQYF.

This rearrangement joins TRBV6-5 to TRBJ2-5; 10 bases are a match to TRBD2. CDR1 is MNHEY and CDR2 is SVGAGI in the germline V gene. The CDR3 is 18 residues long. After removal of 0 bases from V and 1 base from J, the junction contained 8 bases not matched to a gene. CDR3 sequence reads: CASSYSGTSAWSQETQYF. The CDR3 DNA reads TGTGCCAGCAGTTACTCGGGGACTAGCGCCTGGAGCCAAGAGACCCAGTACTTC.

This clonotype came up many times. The chain carries TRBV5-1 and TRBJ2-3; 10 bases agree with TRBD2. Losses at the gene ends were 4 bases for V and 0 bases for J; bases not matched to a gene: 5. This CDR3 has 16 residues. The V gene's germline CDR1 is SGHRS and CDR2 YFSETQ. CDR3 amino acids: CASSRGLAKSTDTQYF. The CDR3 DNA reads TGCGCCAGCAGCAGGGGACTAGCGAAAAGCACAGATACGCAGTATTTT.

Concerning this clonotype itself: Given a much more abundant clone one base away, this may be a read error. The V call is TRBV6-5, the J call TRBJ2-1; D is unresolved. CDR3 length equals 15 residues. In germline, CDR1 is MNHEY, CDR2 SVGAGI. Between the trimmed V and J ends, which lost 0 bases and 10 bases, there was a span of 16 bases. For the CDR3, the DNA is TGTGCCAGCAGTTACTCGCGTATCAGCAACTACGAGCAGTTCTTC. It is translated as CASSYSRISNYEQFF.

This clonotype was picked up many times. The chain recombines TRBV3-1 with TRBJ1-1; perhaps TRBD1 as D (6 bases). V lost 2 bases, J lost 4 bases, and 8 bases lay in between. CDR1 LGHDT and CDR2 YNNKEL come from the germline V gene (reference sequence). This CDR3 is 13 amino acids long. The CDR3 region has the DNA TGTGCCAGCAGCCAAAGGGGGTCCACTGAAGCTTTCTTT. Translating it yields CASSQRGSTEAFF.

Ten or more counts support this clonotype. This chain connects TRBV9 to TRBJ2-1, with D perhaps assigned TRBD1 or TRBD2 (5 bases each). Trimming took 4 bases from V and 0 from J, leaving 11 bases between them. The CDR3 consists of 15 residues. Germline V gene data show CDR1 as SGDLS and CDR2 as YYNGEE. The CDR3 protein is CASSLDTSSYNEQFF. The CDR3 region has the DNA TGTGCCAGCAGCCTGGACACTAGCTCCTACAATGAGCAGTTCTTC.